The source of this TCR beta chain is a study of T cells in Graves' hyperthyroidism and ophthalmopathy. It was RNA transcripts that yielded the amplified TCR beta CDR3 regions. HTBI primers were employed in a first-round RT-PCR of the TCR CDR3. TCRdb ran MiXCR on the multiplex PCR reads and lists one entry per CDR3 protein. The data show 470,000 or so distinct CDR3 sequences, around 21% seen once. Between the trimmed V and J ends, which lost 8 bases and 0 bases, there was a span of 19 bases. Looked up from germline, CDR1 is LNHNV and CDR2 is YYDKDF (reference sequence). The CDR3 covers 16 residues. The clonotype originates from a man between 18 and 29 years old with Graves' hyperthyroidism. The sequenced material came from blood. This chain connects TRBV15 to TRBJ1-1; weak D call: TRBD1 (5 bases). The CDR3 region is CATRDLLWGMNTEAFF. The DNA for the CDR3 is TGTGCCACCCGGGACCTCCTTTGGGGGATGAACACTGAAGCTTTCTTT.